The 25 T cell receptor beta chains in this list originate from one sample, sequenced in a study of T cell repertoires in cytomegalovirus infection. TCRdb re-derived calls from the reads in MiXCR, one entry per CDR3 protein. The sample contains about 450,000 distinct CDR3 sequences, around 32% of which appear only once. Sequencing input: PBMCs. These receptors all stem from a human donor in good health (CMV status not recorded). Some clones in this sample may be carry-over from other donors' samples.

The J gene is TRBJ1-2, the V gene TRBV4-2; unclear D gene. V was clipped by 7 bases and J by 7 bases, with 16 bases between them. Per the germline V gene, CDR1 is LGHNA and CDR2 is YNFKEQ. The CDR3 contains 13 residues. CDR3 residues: CASKSGGSLGYTF. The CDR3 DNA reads TGTGCCAGCAAGTCCGGAGGTTCCCTTGGCTACACCTTC.

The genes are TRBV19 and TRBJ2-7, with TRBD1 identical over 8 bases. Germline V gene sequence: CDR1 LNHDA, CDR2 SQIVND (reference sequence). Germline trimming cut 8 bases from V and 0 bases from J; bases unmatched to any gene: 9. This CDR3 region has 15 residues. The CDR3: CASHPGQASSYEQYF. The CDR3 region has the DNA TGTGCCAGTCACCCGGGACAGGCGAGCTCCTACGAGCAGTACTTC. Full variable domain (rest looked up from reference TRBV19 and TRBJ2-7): DGGITQSPKYLFRKEGQNVTLSCEQNLNHDAMYWYRQDPGQGLRLIYYSQIVNDFQKGDIAEGYSVSREKKESFPLTVTSAQKNPTAFYLCASHPGQASSYEQYFGPGTRLTVT.

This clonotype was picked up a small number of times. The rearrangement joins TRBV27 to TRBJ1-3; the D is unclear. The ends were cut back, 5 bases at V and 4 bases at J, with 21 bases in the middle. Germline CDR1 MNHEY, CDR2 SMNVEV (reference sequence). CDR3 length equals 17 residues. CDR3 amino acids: CASSPTLTRAKGNTIYF. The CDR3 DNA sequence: TGTGCCAGCAGTCCGACCCTGACCCGGGCCAAAGGAAACACCATATATTTT.

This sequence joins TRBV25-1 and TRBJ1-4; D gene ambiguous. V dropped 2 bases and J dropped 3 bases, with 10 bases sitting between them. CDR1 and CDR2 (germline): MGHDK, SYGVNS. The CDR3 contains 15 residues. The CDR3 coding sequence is TGTGCCAGCAGTGAAAGCGCAACAGCTAATGAAAAACTGTTTTTT. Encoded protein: CASSESATANEKLFF.

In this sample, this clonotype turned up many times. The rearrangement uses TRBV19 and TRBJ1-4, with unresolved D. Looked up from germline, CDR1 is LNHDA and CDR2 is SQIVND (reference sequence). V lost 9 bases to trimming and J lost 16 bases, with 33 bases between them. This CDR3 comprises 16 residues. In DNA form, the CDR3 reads TGTGCCAGCCAGCACCCGTCACAGATCCACCGAAAAACTCCGTTTTTT. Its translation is CASQHPSQIHRKTPFF.

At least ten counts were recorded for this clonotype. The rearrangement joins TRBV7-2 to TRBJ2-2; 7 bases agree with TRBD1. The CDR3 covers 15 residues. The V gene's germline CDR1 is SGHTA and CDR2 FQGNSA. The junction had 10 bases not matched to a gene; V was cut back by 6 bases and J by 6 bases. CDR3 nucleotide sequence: TGTGCCAGCAGTATACAGGGGCTGGGGCCCGGGGAGCTGTTTTTT. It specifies CASSIQGLGPGELFF.

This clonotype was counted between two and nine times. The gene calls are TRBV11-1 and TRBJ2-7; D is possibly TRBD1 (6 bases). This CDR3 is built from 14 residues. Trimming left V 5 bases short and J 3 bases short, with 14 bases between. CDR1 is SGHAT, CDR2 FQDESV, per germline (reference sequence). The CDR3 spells CASSQTTGDYEQYF. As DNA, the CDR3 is TGTGCCAGCAGCCAGACGACAGGCGACTACGAGCAGTACTTC.

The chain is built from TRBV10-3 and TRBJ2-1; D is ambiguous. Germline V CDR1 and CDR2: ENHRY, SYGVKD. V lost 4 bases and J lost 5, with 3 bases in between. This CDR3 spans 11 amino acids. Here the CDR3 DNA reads TGTGCCATCAGTGTAGACAATGAGCAGTTCTTC. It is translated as CAISVDNEQFF.

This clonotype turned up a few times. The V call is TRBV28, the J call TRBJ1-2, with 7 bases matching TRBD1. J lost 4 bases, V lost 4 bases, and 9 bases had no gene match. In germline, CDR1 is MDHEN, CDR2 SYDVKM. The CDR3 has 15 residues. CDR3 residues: CASSSDRDGSYGYTF. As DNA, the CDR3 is TGTGCCAGCAGTTCTGACAGGGATGGTAGCTATGGCTACACCTTC.

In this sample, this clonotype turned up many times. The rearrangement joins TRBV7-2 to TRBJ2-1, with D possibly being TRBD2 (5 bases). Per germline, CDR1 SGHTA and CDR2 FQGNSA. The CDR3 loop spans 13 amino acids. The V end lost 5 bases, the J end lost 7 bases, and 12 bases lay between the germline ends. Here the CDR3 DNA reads TGTGCCAGCAGCGTCCGAGGGAGAAATGAGCAGTTCTTC. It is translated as CASSVRGRNEQFF.

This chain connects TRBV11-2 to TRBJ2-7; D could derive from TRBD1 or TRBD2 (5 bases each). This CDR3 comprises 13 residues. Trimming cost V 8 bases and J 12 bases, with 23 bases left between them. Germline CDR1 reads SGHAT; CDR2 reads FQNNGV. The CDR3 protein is CASRGWVSYERYF. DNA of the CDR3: TGTGCCAGCCGGGGCTGGGTTTCCTACGAGAGGTACTTC.

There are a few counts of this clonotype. The DNA for the CDR3 is TGTGCCAGCAGTTACTCCCTTGGGGGCACCGGGGAGCTGTTTTTT. Amino acid sequence: CASSYSLGGTGELFF. V gene TRBV6-6 combines with J gene TRBJ2-2; the D gene could be TRBD1 or TRBD2 (5 bases each). The germline gives CDR1 MNHNY, CDR2 SVGAGI (reference sequence). The V end was cut by 0 bases, the J end by 4 bases, with 9 bases between. The CDR3 covers 15 residues.

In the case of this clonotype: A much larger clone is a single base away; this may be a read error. For the CDR3, the DNA is TGTGCCAGCAGCCGAGACAGGGTCGGGGACAAACTGTTTTTT. Protein product: CASSRDRVGDKLFF. This chain joins TRBV7-2 and TRBJ1-4, with 7 bases that match TRBD1. The V gene's germline CDR1 is SGHTA and CDR2 FQGNSA. Trimming cost V 5 bases and J 11 bases; bases outside gene matches: 11. CDR3 size: 14 residues.

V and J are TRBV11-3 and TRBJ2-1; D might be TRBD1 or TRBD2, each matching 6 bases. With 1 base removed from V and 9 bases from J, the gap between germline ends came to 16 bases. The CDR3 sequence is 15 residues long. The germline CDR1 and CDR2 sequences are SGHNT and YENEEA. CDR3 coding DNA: TGTGCCAGCAGCTTAGGGGGGCGGGAATCGAGTGAGCAGTTCTTC. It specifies CASSLGGRESSEQFF.

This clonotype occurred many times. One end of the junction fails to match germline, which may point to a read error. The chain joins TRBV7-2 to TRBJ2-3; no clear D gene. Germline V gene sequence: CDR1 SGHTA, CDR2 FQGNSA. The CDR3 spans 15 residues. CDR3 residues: CASRLDTWVPDTQYF. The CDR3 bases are TGTGCCAGCAGATTAGACACCTGGGTCCCAGATACGCAGTATTTT.

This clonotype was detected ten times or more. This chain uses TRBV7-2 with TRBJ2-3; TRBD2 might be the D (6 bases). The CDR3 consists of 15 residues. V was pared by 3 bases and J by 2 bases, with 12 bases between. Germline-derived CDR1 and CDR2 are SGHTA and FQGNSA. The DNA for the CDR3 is TGTGCCAGCAGCTTGGTGGCGGGGACCACAGATACGCAGTATTTT. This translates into CASSLVAGTTDTQYF.

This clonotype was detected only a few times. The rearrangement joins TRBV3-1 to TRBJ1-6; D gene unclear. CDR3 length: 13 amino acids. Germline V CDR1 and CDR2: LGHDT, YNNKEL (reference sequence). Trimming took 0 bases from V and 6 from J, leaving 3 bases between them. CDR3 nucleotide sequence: TGTGCCAGCAGCCAAGAAGTTAATTCACCCCTCCACTTT. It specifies CASSQEVNSPLHF.

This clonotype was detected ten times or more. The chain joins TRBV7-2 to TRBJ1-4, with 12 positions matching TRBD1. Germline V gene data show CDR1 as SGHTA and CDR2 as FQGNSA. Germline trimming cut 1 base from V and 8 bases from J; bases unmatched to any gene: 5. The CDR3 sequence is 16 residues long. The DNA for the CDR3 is TGTGCCAGCAGCTTAGGGAGAGGGACAGGGGGCGAAAAACTGTTTTTT. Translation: CASSLGRGTGGEKLFF.

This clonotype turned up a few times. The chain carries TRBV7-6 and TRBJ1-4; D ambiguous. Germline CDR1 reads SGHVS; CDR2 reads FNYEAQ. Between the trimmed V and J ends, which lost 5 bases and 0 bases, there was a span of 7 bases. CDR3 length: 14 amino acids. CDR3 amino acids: CASSQAPTNEKLFF. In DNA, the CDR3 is TGTGCCAGCAGCCAGGCCCCAACTAATGAAAAACTGTTTTTT.

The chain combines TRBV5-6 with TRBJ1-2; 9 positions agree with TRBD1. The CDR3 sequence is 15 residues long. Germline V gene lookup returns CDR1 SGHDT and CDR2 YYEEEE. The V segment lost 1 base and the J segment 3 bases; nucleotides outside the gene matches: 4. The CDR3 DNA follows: TGTGCCAGCAGCTTGACAGGGGGCGCGGACTATGGCTACACCTTC. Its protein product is CASSLTGGADYGYTF.

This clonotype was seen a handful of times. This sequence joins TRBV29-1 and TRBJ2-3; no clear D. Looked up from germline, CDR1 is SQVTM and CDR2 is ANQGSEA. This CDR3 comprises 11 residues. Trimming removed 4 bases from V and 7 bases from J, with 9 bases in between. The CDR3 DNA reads TGCAGCGTTGGGAGAGAGAATACGCAGTATTTT. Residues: CSVGRENTQYF.

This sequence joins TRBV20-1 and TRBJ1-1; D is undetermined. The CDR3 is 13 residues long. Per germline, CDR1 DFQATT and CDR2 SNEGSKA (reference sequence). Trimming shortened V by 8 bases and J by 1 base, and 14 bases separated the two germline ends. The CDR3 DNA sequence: TGCAGTACGGAGGTCAATCCGAACACTGAAGCTTTCTTT. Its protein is CSTEVNPNTEAFF.

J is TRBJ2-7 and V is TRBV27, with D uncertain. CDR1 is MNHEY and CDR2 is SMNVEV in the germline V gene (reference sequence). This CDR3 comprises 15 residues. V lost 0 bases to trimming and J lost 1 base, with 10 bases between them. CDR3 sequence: CASSLSRRDSYEQYF. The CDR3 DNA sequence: TGTGCCAGCAGTTTATCACGCCGAGATTCCTACGAGCAGTACTTC.

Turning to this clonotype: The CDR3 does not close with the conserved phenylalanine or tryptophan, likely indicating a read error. DNA of the CDR3: TGTGCCAGCAGACAAGACACAGGGTGGGAGTCTGGAAACACCATATATTGT. Translation: CASRQDTGWESGNTIYC. The chain combines TRBV3-1 with TRBJ1-3, with D perhaps TRBD1 (6 bases). Germline CDR1 reads LGHDT; CDR2 reads YNNKEL (reference sequence). The CDR3 runs 17 residues.

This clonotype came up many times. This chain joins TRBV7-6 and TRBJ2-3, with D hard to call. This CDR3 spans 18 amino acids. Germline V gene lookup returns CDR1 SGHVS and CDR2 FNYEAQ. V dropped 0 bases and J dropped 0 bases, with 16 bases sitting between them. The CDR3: CASSLAKLSSSSTDTQYF. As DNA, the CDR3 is TGTGCCAGCAGCTTAGCAAAACTGAGTTCGAGTAGCACAGATACGCAGTATTTT.